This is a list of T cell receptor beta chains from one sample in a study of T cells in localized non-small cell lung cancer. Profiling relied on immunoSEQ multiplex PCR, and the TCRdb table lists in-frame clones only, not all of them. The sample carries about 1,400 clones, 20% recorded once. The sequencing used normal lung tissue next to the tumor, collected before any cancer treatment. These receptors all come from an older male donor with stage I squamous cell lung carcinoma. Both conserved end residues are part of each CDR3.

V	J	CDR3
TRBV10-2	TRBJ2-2	CASSYSGLPPYTGELFF
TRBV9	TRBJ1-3	CASSETVSSGNTIYF
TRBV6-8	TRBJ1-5	CASSYSVTQPQHF
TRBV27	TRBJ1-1	CASSPLPTGGRGEAFF
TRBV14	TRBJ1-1	CASSQVDQGAFRAFF
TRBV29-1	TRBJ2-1	CSVGGRDYNEQFF
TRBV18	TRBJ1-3	CASSSLPGGADTIYF
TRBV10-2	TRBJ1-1	CASTRGDTEAFF
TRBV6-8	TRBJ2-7	CASSSIVYEQYF